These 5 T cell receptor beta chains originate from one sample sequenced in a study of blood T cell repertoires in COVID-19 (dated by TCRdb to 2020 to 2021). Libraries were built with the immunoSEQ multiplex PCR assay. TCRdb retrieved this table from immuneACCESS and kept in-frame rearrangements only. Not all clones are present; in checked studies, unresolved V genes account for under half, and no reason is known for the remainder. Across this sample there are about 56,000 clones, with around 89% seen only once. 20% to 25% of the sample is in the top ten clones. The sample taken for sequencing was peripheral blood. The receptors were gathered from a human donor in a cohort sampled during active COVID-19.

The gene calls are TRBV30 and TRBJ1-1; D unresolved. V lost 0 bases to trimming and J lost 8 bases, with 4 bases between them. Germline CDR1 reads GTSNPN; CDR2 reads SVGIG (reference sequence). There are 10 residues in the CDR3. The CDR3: CAWSVQEAFF. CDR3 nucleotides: TGTGCCTGGAGTGTACAGGAAGCTTTCTTT.

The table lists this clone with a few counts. The CDR3 protein is CASSQRSGGASEQYF. The DNA of the CDR3 is TGTGCCAGCAGCCAAAGGTCGGGGGGGGCCAGCGAGCAGTACTTC. The chain recombines TRBV3-1 (or the pseudogene TRBV3-2) with TRBJ2-7; 8 bases match TRBD2. Per the germline V gene, CDR1 is LGHDT and CDR2 is YNNKEL (reference sequence). CDR3 length: 15 amino acids. V was clipped by 2 bases and J by 6 bases; unmatched bases: 9.

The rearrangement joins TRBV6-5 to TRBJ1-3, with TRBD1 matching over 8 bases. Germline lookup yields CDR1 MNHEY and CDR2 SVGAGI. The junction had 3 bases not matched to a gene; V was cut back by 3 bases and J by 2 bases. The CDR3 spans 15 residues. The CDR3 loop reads CASSYTGGTGNTIYF. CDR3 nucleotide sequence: TGTGCCAGCAGTTATACAGGGGGTACTGGAAACACCATATATTTT.

The CDR3 is CAWSVLAYGYTF. CDR3 DNA sequence: TGTGCCTGGAGTGTACTTGCCTATGGCTACACCTTC. This sequence joins TRBV30 and TRBJ1-2; D is undetermined. The V gene's germline CDR1 is GTSNPN and CDR2 SVGIG (reference sequence). The CDR3 has 12 residues. Trimming cost V 0 bases and J 4 bases, with 6 bases left between them.

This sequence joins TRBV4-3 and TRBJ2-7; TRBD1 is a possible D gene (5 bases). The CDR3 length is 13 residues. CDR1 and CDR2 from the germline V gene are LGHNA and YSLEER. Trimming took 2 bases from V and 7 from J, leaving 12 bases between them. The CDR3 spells CASSQSGAPEQYF. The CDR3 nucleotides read TGCGCCAGCAGCCAAAGTGGGGCACCAGAGCAGTACTTC.